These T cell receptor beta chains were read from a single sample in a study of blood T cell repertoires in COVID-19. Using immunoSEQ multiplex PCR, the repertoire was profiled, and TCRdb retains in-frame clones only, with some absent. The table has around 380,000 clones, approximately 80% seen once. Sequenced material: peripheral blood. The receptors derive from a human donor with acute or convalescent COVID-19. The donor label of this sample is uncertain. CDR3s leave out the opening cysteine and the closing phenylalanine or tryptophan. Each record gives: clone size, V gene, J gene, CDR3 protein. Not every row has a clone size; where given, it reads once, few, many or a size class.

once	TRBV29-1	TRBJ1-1	SGQGAHPEAF
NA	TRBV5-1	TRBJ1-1	ASSLAVGQVNTEAF
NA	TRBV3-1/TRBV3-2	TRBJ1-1	ASSQTRTEAF
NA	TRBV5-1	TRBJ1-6	ASSLAGIVDSPLH
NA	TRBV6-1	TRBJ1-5	ASSEGWGGGQPQH
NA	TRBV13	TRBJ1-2	ASSLPGQDHGYT
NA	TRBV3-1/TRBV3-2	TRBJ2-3	ASSLTGVLRQY
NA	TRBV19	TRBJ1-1	ASSQNTGLSGAF
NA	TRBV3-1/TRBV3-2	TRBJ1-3	ASSQVFGLGNTIY
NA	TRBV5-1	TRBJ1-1	ASSGGTGAMNTEAF
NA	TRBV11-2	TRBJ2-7	ASSSPGDEQY
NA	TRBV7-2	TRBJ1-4	ASSAGGPATNEKLF
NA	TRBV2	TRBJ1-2	ASSEWTDNYGYT
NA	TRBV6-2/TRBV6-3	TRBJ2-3	ATIPRLTSTDTQY
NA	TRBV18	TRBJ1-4	ASSPKTGGDEKLF
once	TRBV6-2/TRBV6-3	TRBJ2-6	ASSSRFLRLRNGANVLT
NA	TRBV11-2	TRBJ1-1	ASSLVVTGEAF
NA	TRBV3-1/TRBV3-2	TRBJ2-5	ASSPLMGGKQETQY
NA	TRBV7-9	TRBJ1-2	ASGKRENYGYT
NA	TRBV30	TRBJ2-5	AWGLVAETQY
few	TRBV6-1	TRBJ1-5	ASSESGGRAQH
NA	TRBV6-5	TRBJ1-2	ASRSTGEKGYT
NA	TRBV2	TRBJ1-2	ASSAKGHINYGYT